One TCR beta chain is described in this entry. Its antigen is currently unknown. The CDR3 consists of 18 residues. V was clipped by 5 bases and J by 7 bases; unmatched bases: 19. Germline CDR1 reads MDHEN; CDR2 reads SYDVKM. The data derive from a study of cytomegalovirus exposure and HLA in healthy donors. In the study overall: Earlier work reported 95 million to 130 million unique TCR beta sequences from roughly 180 million T cells.

Study-wide results and caveats: Analysis was carried out at a later point, and it linked a missense DCLRE1C variant to TCR beta V- and J-gene trimming. Immune exposure data for these donors was limited to CMV serostatus. Earlier findings revealed that most TCR beta V segments proved productive either about 87% or about 30% of the time.

PCR involved 60 Vbeta and 13 Jbeta primers. The assay was immunoSEQ multiplex PCR, and TCRdb's table has in-frame clones only and misses some. The sample holds about 100,000 clones, 80% to 90% seen once. The TCR comes from a woman under 30 in good health and CMV-seronegative. The rearrangement links TRBV28 to TRBJ2-1; 8 nucleotides match TRBD2. Sequenced: PBMCs. The CDR3 nucleotides read TGTGCCAGCAGTCCCCATAGCGGGGACGGGTCGATTGGAAATGAGCAGTTCTTC. This codes for CASSPHSGDGSIGNEQFF.